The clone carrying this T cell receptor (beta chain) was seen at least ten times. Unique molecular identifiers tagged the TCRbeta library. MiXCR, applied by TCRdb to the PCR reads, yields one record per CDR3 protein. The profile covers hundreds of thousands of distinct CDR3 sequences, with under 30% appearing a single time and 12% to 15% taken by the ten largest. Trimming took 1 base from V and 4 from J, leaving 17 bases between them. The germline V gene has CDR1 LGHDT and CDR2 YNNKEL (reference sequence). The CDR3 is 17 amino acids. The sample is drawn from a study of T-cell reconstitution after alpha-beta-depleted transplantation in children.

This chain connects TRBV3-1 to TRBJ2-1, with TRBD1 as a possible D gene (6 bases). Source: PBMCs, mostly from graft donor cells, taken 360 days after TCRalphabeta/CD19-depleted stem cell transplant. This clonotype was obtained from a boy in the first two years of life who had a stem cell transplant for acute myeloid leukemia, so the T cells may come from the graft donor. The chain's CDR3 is CASSQVATGIIYNEQFF. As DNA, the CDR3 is TGTGCCAGCAGCCAAGTAGCGACAGGCATAATTTACAATGAGCAGTTCTTC.